The 26 T cell receptor beta chains given below trace back to one sample, sequenced in a study of cytomegalovirus exposure and HLA in healthy donors. PCR used 60 Vbeta primers and 13 Jbeta primers. Clones were sequenced by immunoSEQ multiplex PCR, and TCRdb holds only the in-frame ones, with some missing. The table shows about 200,000 clones, with roughly 87% occurring only once. The sequenced material came from PBMCs. These receptors were obtained from a man aged 35-49 years in good health and CMV-seropositive.

This clone was seen more than once but under ten times. The chain recombines TRBV6-5 with TRBJ2-5; 8 bases map to TRBD1. The DNA end lines up better with TRBJ2-7; the J call may be wrong. Germline CDR1 reads MNHEY; CDR2 reads SVGAGI. CDR3 length: 13 amino acids. The CDR3 coding sequence is TGTGCCAGCAGCCGACAGGGGAGGAACGAGCAGTACTTC. Protein sequence: CASSRQGRNEQYF.

The V and J genes are TRBV7-6 and TRBJ2-3, with 10 bases matching TRBD1. After removal of 5 bases from V and 5 bases from J, the junction contained 7 bases not matched to a gene. The CDR3 is 15 amino acids. Germline-derived CDR1 and CDR2 are SGHVS and FNYEAQ. The DNA of the CDR3 is TGTGCCAGCAGCACCACCCGGGACAGGGGAGATACGCAGTATTTT. This translates into CASSTTRDRGDTQYF.

The chain employs TRBV6-4 and TRBJ2-1, with D possibly matching TRBD1 (5 bases). V lost 4 bases and J lost 8, with 12 bases in between. This CDR3 region has 13 residues. Germline CDR1 reads MRHNA; CDR2 reads SNTAGT. CDR3: CASSAQGDHEQFF. CDR3 in DNA: TGTGCCAGCAGTGCCCAGGGTGACCATGAGCAGTTCTTC.

The rearrangement uses TRBV29-1 and TRBJ2-1; 15 bases align to TRBD2. There are 17 residues in the CDR3. With 3 bases clipped from V and 0 bases from J, the junction kept 3 bases outside the gene matches. Per germline, CDR1 SQVTM and CDR2 ANQGSEA. The CDR3 nucleotides are TGCAGCGTTGAGGGACTAGCGGGAGGAGGCTCCTACAATGAGCAGTTCTTC. Amino acid sequence: CSVEGLAGGGSYNEQFF.

The J gene is TRBJ1-1, the V gene TRBV7-6, with 11 nucleotides matching TRBD1. V gave up 4 bases and J gave up 4 bases; unmatched junction bases: 2. Germline-derived CDR1 and CDR2 are SGHVS and FNYEAQ. This CDR3 region has 14 residues. CDR3 nucleotides: TGTGCCAGCAGCTGGGGGACAGGGGGCACTGAAGCTTTCTTT. It specifies CASSWGTGGTEAFF. Full variable domain (remainder filled in from reference TRBV7-6 and TRBJ1-1): GAGVSQSPRYKVTKRGQDVALRCDPISGHVSLYWYRQALGQGPEFLTYFNYEAQQDKSGLPNDRFSAERPEGSISTLTIQRTEQRDSAMYRCASSWGTGGTEAFFGQGTRLTVV.

V gene TRBV7-8 combines with J gene TRBJ1-5, with D possibly TRBD1 on 6 matching bases. The V gene's germline CDR1 is SGHVS and CDR2 FQNEAQ. The CDR3 is 16 amino acids. The V end lost 5 bases, the J end lost 0 bases, and 14 bases lay between the germline ends. The CDR3 spells CASSLTGGYSNQPQHF. DNA of the CDR3: TGTGCCAGCAGCCTGACAGGTGGATATAGCAATCAGCCCCAGCATTTT. The whole variable domain, filled in from reference TRBV7-8 and TRBJ1-5, reads GAGVSQSPRYKVAKRGQDVALRCDPISGHVSLFWYQQALGQGPEFLTYFQNEAQLDKSGLPSDRFFAERPEGSVSTLKIQRTQQEDSAVYLCASSLTGGYSNQPQHFGDGTRLSIL.

The chain joins TRBV13 to TRBJ2-2; 14 nucleotides align to TRBD2. V was clipped by 5 bases and J by 4 bases; unmatched bases: 6. The CDR3 loop spans 17 amino acids. Germline CDR1 is PRHDT and CDR2 is FYEKMQ (reference sequence). The CDR3 region has the DNA TGTGCCAGCAGCCCTGGACTAGCGGGAGGTGGCACCGGGGAGCTGTTTTTT. Amino acid sequence: CASSPGLAGGGTGELFF.

The J gene is TRBJ2-1, the V gene TRBV7-7; a weak D match, TRBD1 (5 bases). Trimming removed 1 base at V and 9 bases at J, with 13 bases between. CDR1 and CDR2 (germline): SSHAT, FNYEAQ (reference sequence). This CDR3 comprises 14 residues. The CDR3 DNA follows: TGTGCCAGCAGCTTAGGTTTAGGGGAAGGTGAGCAGTTCTTC. Its protein is CASSLGLGEGEQFF.

This chain uses TRBV7-6 with TRBJ2-5; 12 positions agree with TRBD2. V trimming: 7 bases; J trimming: 5 bases; junction bases outside the gene matches: 8. Germline V lookup: CDR1 SGHVS, CDR2 FNYEAQ. The CDR3 consists of 15 residues. CDR3 amino acids: CASKPLAGGRETQYF. The CDR3 coding sequence is TGTGCCAGCAAACCGCTAGCGGGAGGGCGGGAGACCCAGTACTTC. Variable domain in full (rest from reference TRBV7-6 and TRBJ2-5): GAGVSQSPRYKVTKRGQDVALRCDPISGHVSLYWYRQALGQGPEFLTYFNYEAQQDKSGLPNDRFSAERPEGSISTLTIQRTEQRDSAMYRCASKPLAGGRETQYFGPGTRLLVL.

J is TRBJ2-3 and V is TRBV11-3; D possibly corresponds to TRBD1 (6 bases). The CDR3 length is 14 residues. The germline V gene has CDR1 SGHNT and CDR2 YENEEA. The V and J ends lost 4 bases and 2 bases respectively, with 10 bases between them. The CDR3 bases are TGTGCCAGCAGCTCCCGGGACAACACAGATACGCAGTATTTT. Encoded protein: CASSSRDNTDTQYF. The variable domain in full, completed from reference TRBV11-3 and TRBJ2-3, reads EAGVVQSPRYKIIEKKQPVAFWCNPISGHNTLYWYLQNLGQGPELLIRYENEEAVDDSQLPKDRFSAERLKGVDSTLKIQPAELGDSAVYLCASSSRDNTDTQYFGPGTRLTVL.

V is TRBV27 and J is TRBJ2-7; D uncertain. The germline gives CDR1 MNHEY, CDR2 SMNVEV (reference sequence). The CDR3 has 13 residues. V dropped 6 bases and J dropped 5 bases, with 14 bases sitting between them. The DNA of the CDR3 is TGTGCCAGCAGCTACAGCTCTATCCACGAGCAGTACTTC. Translation: CASSYSSIHEQYF.

The chain links TRBV29-1 to TRBJ2-3; 11 bases are shared with TRBD2. The V and J ends lost 6 bases and 4 bases, in that order; junction bases with no gene match: 6. CDR3 length equals 14 residues. Germline values: CDR1 SQVTM, CDR2 ANQGSEA. The CDR3 region is CSVIAGGFADTQYF. Written as DNA, the CDR3 is TGCAGCGTGATAGCGGGAGGGTTTGCAGATACGCAGTATTTT.

The chain uses TRBV6-5 and TRBJ1-3; possibly TRBD1 for D (5 bases). This CDR3 comprises 14 residues. Germline V gene lookup returns CDR1 MNHEY and CDR2 SVGAGI. Trimming shortened V by 4 bases and J by 0 bases, and 7 bases separated the two germline ends. CDR3 region: CASSLQGSGNTIYF. DNA for the CDR3: TGTGCCAGCAGTTTGCAGGGCTCTGGAAACACCATATATTTT.

This chain links TRBV10-1 with TRBJ2-1, with D maybe TRBD2 (6 bases). Germline assignment: CDR1 WNHNN and CDR2 SYGVQD (reference sequence). The CDR3 has 15 residues. The V gene lost 3 bases and the J gene lost 9 bases, with 18 bases spanning the gap. CDR3 in amino acids: CASSDGGPFHSEQFF. The DNA for the CDR3 is TGCGCCAGCAGTGACGGGGGTCCCTTCCACAGTGAGCAGTTCTTC.

This clone was recorded only once. This chain joins TRBV19 and TRBJ2-5, with D possibly being TRBD1 (6 bases). CDR1 LNHDA and CDR2 SQIVND come from the germline V gene (reference sequence). The CDR3 consists of 14 residues. V was cut by 3 bases and J by 3 bases, with 11 bases left in between. The CDR3 sequence is CASSIPGAEETQYF. In nucleotides, the CDR3 is TGTGCCAGTAGTATTCCAGGGGCCGAAGAGACCCAGTACTTC.

Comments on this clone: Other DNA variants within this sample encode the same CDR3. V gene TRBV19 combines with J gene TRBJ1-2, with D perhaps matching TRBD1 (6 bases). The CDR3 spans 17 residues. Trimming stripped 4 bases from V and 5 bases from J, with 23 bases between. Per germline, CDR1 LNHDA and CDR2 SQIVND (reference sequence). The CDR3 protein is CASSTPAAAGARYGYTF. CDR3 DNA: TGTGCCAGTAGTACACCCGCCGCAGCAGGGGCCCGGTATGGCTACACCTTC.

Written as DNA, the CDR3 is TGTGCCTCCTCAGGAGGTAATAGCAATCAGCCCCAGCATTTT. As protein: CASSGGNSNQPQHF. V and J are TRBV27 and TRBJ1-5; D uncertain. Germline V gives CDR1 MNHEY, CDR2 SMNVEV (reference sequence). This CDR3 spans 14 amino acids. V was trimmed by 11 bases and J by 0 bases, leaving 14 bases between them.

This clone was seen a handful of times. The chain couples TRBV23-1 to TRBJ2-1, with TRBD2 matching 9 bases. TRBV23-1 qualifies as an ORF whose function is uncertain. V was clipped by 4 bases and J by 6 bases; unmatched bases: 22. The CDR3 is made up of 20 amino acids. CDR3 in amino acids: CASSPSESWLAGYRPNEQFF. The CDR3 DNA reads as TGCGCCAGCAGTCCTTCTGAGAGTTGGCTAGCGGGATATAGGCCCAATGAGCAGTTCTTC.

The CDR3 sequence: CASSPLLAMAGELFF. The DNA of the CDR3 is TGCGCCAGCAGCCCGTTGCTAGCAATGGCCGGGGAGCTGTTTTTT. The chain recombines TRBV5-1 with TRBJ2-2; D possibly corresponds to TRBD2 (5 bases). The V gene's germline CDR1 is SGHRS and CDR2 YFSETQ. Trimming left V 4 bases short and J 6 bases short, with 16 bases between. The CDR3 is 15 residues long.

The V call is TRBV10-2, the J call TRBJ2-7; TRBD2 matches 11 bases. Germline assignment: CDR1 WSHSY and CDR2 SAAADI. After removal of 5 bases from V and 4 bases from J, the junction contained 7 bases not matched to a gene. The CDR3 loop spans 15 amino acids. CDR3 protein: CASSTTSGSTYEQYV. In DNA form, the CDR3 reads TGCGCCAGCAGTACCACTAGCGGGAGTACTTACGAGCAGTACGTC.

The V gene is TRBV19, the J gene TRBJ1-1, with D unclear. V was trimmed by 8 bases and J by 1 base, leaving 23 bases between them. Germline CDR1 LNHDA, CDR2 SQIVND (reference sequence). The CDR3 is 17 amino acids. CDR3 protein: CASGGSGLLLRNTEAFF. DNA of the CDR3: TGTGCCAGTGGTGGATCTGGGCTGCTGTTAAGGAACACTGAAGCTTTCTTT.

The gene calls are TRBV5-1 and TRBJ1-2; no clear D. Germline V gene data show CDR1 as SGHRS and CDR2 as YFSETQ. Deletions cut 0 bases from V and 4 bases from J, with 13 bases between. The CDR3 is 15 amino acids. The CDR3 sequence: CASSLGEGYPYGYTF. As DNA, the CDR3 is TGCGCCAGCAGCTTGGGGGAGGGATACCCCTATGGCTACACCTTC. Using reference TRBV5-1 and TRBJ1-2 for the parts outside the CDR3, the full variable domain is KAGVTQTPRYLIKTRGQQVTLSCSPISGHRSVSWYQQTPGQGLQFLFEYFSETQRNKGNFPGRFSGRQFSNSRSEMNVSTLELGDSALYLCASSLGEGYPYGYTFGSGTRLTVV.

This clone was seen just once. This chain links TRBV11-3 with TRBJ2-4; tentative D call: TRBD1 (5 bases). The germline CDR1 and CDR2 sequences are SGHNT and YENEEA. Trimming cost V 6 bases and J 8 bases, with 17 bases left between them. The CDR3 loop spans 14 amino acids. The CDR3 region has the DNA TGTGCCAGCAGACCCGGTCGGCTAGGGGACATTCAGTACTTC. Translating it yields CASRPGRLGDIQYF.

CDR3 bases: TGTGCCAGCAGCATGAGACTAGCGGCCTACTACGAGCAGTACTTC. Its translation is CASSMRLAAYYEQYF. The chain couples TRBV7-8 to TRBJ2-7; 9 positions agree with TRBD2. Germline CDR1 reads SGHVS; CDR2 reads FQNEAQ. CDR3 length equals 15 residues. The J segment lost 3 bases and the V segment lost 5 bases, leaving 8 bases of the junction unmatched.

V usage is TRBV6-1 and J usage is TRBJ2-7; 10 bases map to TRBD2. V dropped 2 bases and J dropped 3; count of bases not matched to a gene: 4. From germline, CDR1 is MNHNS and CDR2 SASEGT. The length of the CDR3 is 15 residues. This chain's CDR3 is CASSEIGTSDYEQYF. Here the CDR3 DNA reads TGTGCCAGCAGTGAAATCGGGACTAGCGACTACGAGCAGTACTTC.

In DNA form, the CDR3 reads TGTGCCAGCAGTTTGCATCAGGGTGGTCAGCCCCAGCATTTT. This encodes CASSLHQGGQPQHF. The chain recombines TRBV28 with TRBJ1-5; a weak D match, TRBD1 (5 bases). The V end lost 3 bases, the J end lost 6 bases, and 12 bases lay between the germline ends. This CDR3 region has 14 residues. CDR1 is MDHEN, CDR2 SYDVKM, per germline.